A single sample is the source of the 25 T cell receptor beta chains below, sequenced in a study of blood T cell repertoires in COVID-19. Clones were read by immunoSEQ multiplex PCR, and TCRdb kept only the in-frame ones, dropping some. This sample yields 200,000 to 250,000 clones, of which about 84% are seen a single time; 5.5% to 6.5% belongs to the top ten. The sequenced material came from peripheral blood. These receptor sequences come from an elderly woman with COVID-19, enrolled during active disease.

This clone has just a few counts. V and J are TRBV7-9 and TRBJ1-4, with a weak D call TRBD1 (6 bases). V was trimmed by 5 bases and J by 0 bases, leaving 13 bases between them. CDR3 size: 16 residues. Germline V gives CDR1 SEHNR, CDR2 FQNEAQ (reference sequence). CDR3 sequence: CASSLGTRTTNEKLFF. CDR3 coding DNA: TGTGCCAGCAGCCTCGGGACACGGACAACTAATGAAAAACTGTTTTTT.

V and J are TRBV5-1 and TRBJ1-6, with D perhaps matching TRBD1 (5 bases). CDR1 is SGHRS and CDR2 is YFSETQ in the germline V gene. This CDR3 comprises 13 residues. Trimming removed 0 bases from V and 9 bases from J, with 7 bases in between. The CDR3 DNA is TGCGCCAGCAGCTTGGCAGGGTTTTCACCCCTCCACTTT. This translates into CASSLAGFSPLHF.

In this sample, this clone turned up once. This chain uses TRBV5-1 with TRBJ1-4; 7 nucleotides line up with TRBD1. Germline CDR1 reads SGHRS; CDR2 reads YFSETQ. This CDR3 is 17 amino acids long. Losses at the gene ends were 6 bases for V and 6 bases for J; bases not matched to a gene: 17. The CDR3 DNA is TGCGCCAGCACGGGCACCGGGACAGACCTAAGTTATGAAAAACTGTTTTTT. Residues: CASTGTGTDLSYEKLFF.

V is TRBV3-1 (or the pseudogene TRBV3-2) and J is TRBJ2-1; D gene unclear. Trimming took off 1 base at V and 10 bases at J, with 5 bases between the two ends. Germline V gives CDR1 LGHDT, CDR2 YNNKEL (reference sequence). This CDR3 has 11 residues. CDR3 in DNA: TGTGCCAGCAGCCAAGCGTCCGAGCAGTTCTTC. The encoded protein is CASSQASEQFF.

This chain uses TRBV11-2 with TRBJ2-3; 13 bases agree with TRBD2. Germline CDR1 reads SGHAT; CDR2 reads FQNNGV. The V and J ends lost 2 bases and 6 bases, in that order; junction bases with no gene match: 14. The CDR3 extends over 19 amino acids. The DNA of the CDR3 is TGTGCCAGCAGCTTACAGGGGAGGGGACTAGCGGGGCTCGGGGATACGCAGTATTTT. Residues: CASSLQGRGLAGLGDTQYF.

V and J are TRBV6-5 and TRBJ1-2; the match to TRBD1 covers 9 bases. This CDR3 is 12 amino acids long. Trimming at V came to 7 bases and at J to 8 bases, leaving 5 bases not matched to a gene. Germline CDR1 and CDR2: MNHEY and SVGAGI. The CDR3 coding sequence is TGTGCCAGCACCCGGACAGGGGACGGCTACACCTTC. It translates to CASTRTGDGYTF.

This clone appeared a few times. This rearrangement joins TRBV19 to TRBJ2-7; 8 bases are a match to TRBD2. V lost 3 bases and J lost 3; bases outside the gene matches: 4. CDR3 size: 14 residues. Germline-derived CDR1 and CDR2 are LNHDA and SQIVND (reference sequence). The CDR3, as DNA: TGTGCCAGTAGTATCGCCGGGAGGGGCTACGAGCAGTACTTC. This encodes CASSIAGRGYEQYF.

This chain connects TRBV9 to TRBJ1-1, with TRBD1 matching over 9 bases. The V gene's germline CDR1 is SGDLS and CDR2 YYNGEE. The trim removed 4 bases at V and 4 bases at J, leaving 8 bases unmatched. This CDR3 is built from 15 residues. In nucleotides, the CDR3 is TGTGCCAGCAGCCCTACGGACAGGGGCACCACTGAAGCTTTCTTT. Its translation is CASSPTDRGTTEAFF.

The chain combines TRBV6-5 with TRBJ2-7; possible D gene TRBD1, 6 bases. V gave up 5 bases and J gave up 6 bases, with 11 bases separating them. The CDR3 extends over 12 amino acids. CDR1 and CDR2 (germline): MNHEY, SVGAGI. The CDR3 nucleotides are TGTGCCAGCAGTAAACAGGGTCCCGAGCAGTACGTC. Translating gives CASSKQGPEQYV.

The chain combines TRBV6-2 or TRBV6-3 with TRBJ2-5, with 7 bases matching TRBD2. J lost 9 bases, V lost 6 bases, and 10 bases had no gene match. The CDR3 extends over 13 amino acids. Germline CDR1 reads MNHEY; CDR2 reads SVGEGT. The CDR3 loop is CASSQPGGAAQYF. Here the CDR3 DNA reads TGTGCCAGCAGCCAGCCGGGGGGTGCGGCCCAGTACTTC.

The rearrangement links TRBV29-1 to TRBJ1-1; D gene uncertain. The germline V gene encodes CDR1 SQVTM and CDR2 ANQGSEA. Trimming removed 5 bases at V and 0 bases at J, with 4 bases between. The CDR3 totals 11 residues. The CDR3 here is CSVQLNTEAFF. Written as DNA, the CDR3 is TGCAGCGTTCAATTGAACACTGAAGCTTTCTTT.

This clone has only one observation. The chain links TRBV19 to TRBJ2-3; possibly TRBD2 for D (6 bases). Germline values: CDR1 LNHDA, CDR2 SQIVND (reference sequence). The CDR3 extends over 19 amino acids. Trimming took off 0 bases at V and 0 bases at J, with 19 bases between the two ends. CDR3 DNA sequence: TGTGCCAGTAGTATAGAAAGTTTGGGACTGGGCCCTAGCACAGATACGCAGTATTTT. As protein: CASSIESLGLGPSTDTQYF.

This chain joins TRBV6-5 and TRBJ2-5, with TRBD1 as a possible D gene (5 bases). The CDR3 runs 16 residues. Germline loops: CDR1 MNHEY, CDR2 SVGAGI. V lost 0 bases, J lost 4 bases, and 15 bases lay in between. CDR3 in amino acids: CASSYSSQAGIETQYF. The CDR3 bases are TGTGCCAGCAGTTACTCGTCTCAGGCAGGGATAGAGACCCAGTACTTC.

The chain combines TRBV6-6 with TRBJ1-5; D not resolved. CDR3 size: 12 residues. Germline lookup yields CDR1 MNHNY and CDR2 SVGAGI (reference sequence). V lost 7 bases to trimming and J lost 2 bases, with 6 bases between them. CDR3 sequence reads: CASMAGNQPQHF. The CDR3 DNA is TGTGCCAGCATGGCGGGCAATCAGCCCCAGCATTTT.

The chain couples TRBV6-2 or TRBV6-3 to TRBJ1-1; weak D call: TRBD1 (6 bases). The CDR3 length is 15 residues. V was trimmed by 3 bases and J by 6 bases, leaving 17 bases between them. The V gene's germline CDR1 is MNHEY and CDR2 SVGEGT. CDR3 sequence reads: CASSYERGHKAEAFF. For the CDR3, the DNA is TGTGCCAGCAGTTATGAGCGGGGGCATAAAGCTGAAGCTTTCTTT.

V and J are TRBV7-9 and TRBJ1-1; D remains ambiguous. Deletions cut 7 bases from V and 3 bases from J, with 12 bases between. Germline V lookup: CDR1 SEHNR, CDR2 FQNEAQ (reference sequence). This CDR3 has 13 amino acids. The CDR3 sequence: CASTLEADTEAFF. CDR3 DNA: TGTGCCAGCACCCTAGAGGCAGACACTGAAGCTTTCTTT.

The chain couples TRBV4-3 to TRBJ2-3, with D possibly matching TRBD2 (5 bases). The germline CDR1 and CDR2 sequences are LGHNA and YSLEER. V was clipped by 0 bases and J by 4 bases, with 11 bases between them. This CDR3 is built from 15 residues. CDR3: CASSQDKASPDTQYF. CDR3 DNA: TGCGCCAGCAGCCAAGATAAGGCTAGCCCAGATACGCAGTATTTT.

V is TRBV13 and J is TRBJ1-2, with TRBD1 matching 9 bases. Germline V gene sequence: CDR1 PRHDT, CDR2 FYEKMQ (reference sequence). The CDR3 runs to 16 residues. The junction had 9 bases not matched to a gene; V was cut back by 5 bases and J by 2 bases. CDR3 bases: TGTGCCAGCAGCATCCTTCAGACAGGGGGAAACTATGGCTACACCTTC. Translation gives CASSILQTGGNYGYTF.

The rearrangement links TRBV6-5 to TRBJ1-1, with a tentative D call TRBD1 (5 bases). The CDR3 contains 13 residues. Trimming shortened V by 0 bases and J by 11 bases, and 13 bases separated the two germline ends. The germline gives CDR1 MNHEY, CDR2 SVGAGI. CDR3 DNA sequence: TGTGCCAGCAGTTACTCGCAGGGCCGTGGGGCTTTCTTT. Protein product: CASSYSQGRGAFF.

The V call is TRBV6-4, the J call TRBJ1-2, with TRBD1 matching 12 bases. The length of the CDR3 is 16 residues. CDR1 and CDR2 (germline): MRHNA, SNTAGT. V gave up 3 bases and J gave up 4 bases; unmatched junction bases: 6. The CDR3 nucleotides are TGTGCCAGCAGTGAGACCGGGACAGGGGGCATCTATGGCTACACCTTC. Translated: CASSETGTGGIYGYTF.

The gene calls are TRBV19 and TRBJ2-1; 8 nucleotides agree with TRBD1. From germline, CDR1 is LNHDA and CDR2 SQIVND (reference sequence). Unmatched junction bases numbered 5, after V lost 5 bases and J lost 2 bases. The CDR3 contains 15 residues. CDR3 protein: CASSGDRSTYNEQFF. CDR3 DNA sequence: TGTGCCAGTAGTGGGGACAGGAGCACCTACAATGAGCAGTTCTTC.

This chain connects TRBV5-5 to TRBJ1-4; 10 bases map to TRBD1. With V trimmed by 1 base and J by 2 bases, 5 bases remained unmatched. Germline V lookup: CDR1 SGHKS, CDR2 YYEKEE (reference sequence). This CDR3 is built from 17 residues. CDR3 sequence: CASSLLRQGATNEKLFF. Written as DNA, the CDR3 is TGTGCCAGCAGCTTGTTGAGACAGGGGGCTACTAATGAAAAACTGTTTTTT.

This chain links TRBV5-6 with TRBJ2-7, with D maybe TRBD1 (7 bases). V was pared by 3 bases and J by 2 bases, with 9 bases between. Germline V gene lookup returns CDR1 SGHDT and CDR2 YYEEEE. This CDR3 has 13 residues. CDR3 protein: CASSSGGPYEQYF. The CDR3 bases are TGTGCCAGCAGCTCAGGGGGGCCCTACGAGCAGTACTTC. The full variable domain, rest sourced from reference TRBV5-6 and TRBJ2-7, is DAGVTQSPTHLIKTRGQQVTLRCSPKSGHDTVSWYQQALGQGPQFIFQYYEEEERQRGNFPDRFSGHQFPNYSSELNVNALLLGDSALYLCASSSGGPYEQYFGPGTRLTVT.

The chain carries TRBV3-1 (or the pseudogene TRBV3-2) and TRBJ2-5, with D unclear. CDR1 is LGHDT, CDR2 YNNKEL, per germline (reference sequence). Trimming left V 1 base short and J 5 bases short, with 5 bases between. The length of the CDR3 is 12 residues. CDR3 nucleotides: TGTGCCAGCAGCCAAGTTATGGAGACCCAGTACTTC. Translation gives CASSQVMETQYF.

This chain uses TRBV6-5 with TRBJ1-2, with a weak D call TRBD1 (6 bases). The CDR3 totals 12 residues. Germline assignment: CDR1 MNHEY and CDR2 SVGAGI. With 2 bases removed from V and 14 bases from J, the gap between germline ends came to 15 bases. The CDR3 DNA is TGTGCCAGCAGTTACATGGGGGCAGAAATAACCTTC. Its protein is CASSYMGAEITF.